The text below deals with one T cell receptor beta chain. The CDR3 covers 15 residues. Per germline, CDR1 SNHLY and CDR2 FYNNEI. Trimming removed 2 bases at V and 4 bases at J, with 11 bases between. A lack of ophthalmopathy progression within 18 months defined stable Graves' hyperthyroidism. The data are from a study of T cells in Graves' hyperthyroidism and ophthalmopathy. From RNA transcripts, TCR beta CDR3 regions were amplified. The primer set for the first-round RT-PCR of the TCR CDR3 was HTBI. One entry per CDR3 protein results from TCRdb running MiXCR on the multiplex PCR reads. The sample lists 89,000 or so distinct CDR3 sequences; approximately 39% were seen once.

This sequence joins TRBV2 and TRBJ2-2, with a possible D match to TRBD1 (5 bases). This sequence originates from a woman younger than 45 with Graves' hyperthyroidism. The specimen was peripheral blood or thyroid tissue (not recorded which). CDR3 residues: CASSEQGRATGELFF. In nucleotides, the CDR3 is TGTGCCAGCAGTGAACAGGGCAGGGCCACCGGGGAGCTGTTTTTT. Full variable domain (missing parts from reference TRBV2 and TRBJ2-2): EPEVTQTPSHQVTQMGQEVILRCVPISNHLYFYWYRQILGQKVEFLVSFYNNEISEKSEIFDDQFSVERPDGSNFTLKIRSTKLEDSAMYFCASSEQGRATGELFFGEGSRLTVL.